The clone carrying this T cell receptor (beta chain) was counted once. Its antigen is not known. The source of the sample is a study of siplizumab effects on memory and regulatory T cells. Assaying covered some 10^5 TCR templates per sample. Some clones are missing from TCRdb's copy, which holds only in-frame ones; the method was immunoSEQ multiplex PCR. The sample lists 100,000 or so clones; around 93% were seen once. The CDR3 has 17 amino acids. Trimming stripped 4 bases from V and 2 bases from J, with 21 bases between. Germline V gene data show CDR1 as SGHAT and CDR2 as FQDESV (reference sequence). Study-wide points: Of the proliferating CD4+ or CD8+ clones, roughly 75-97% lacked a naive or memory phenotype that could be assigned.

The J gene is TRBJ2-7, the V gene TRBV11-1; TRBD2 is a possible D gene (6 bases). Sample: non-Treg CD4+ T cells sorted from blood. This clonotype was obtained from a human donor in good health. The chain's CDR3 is CASSSMGSGLAAYEQYF. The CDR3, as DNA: TGTGCCAGCAGCTCTATGGGTTCGGGACTTGCCGCCTACGAGCAGTACTTC.